Each of the 17 T cell receptor beta chains below was sequenced from the same sample in a study of blood T cell repertoires in COVID-19. Data came from immunoSEQ multiplex PCR; TCRdb stores just in-frame clones and leaves some out. The sample yields about 210,000 clones, around 81% seen once. Sequenced input: PBMCs or T cells enriched from blood (not recorded which). The receptors derive from a woman aged 45-65 years with acute COVID-19.

The V call is TRBV28, the J call TRBJ2-5, with 8 bases lining up with TRBD2. CDR3 length: 15 amino acids. Trimming at V came to 3 bases and at J to 4 bases, leaving 7 bases not matched to a gene. Germline V gene sequence: CDR1 MDHEN, CDR2 SYDVKM. The CDR3 coding sequence is TGTGCCAGCAGTTTTAAAACGCTAGCGGGAGAGACCCAGTACTTC. It codes for CASSFKTLAGETQYF. The complete variable domain, with remaining parts taken from reference TRBV28 and TRBJ2-5, reads DVKVTQSSRYLVKRTGEKVFLECVQDMDHENMFWYRQDPGLGLRLIYFSYDVKMKEKGDIPEGYSVSREKKERFSLILESASTNQTSMYLCASSFKTLAGETQYFGPGTRLLVL.

The chain employs TRBV5-1 and TRBJ2-1, with 8 positions matching TRBD2. This CDR3 contains 15 residues. The ends lost 4 bases at V and 4 bases at J; junction bases unmatched: 7. Per germline, CDR1 SGHRS and CDR2 YFSETQ. CDR3 nucleotides: TGCGCCAGCAGCCTAAGCGGGAGTTATTACAATGAGCAGTTCTTC. This translates into CASSLSGSYYNEQFF.

The chain combines TRBV28 with TRBJ1-5; 8 bases fit TRBD1. The CDR3 sequence is 17 residues long. V lost 6 bases, J lost 0 bases, and 10 bases stayed unmatched. Germline values: CDR1 MDHEN, CDR2 SYDVKM. CDR3 loop: CASRPAGTGYSNQPQHF. The DNA of the CDR3 is TGTGCCAGCAGGCCCGCCGGGACAGGATATAGCAATCAGCCCCAGCATTTT.

The chain combines TRBV20-1 with TRBJ1-2; D is unresolved. Trimming took 5 bases from V and 9 from J, leaving 13 bases between them. The CDR3 sequence is 11 residues long. CDR1 is DFQATT and CDR2 is SNEGSKA in the germline V gene (reference sequence). The chain's CDR3 is CSARAQPSYTF. The CDR3 DNA sequence: TGCAGTGCTCGAGCACAGCCGAGCTACACCTTC.

The chain carries TRBV6-5 and TRBJ2-7; 8 bases agree with TRBD1. Losses at the gene ends were 0 bases for V and 3 bases for J; bases not matched to a gene: 7. The germline CDR1 and CDR2 sequences are MNHEY and SVGAGI. This CDR3 has 16 residues. The CDR3 bases are TGTGCCAGCAGTTACTCCTCGCGGACAGGGAACTACGAGCAGTACTTC. Amino acids: CASSYSSRTGNYEQYF.

This chain uses TRBV9 with TRBJ1-1, with 7 bases that match TRBD1. In germline, CDR1 is SGDLS, CDR2 YYNGEE. This CDR3 comprises 14 residues. Trimming cost V 2 bases and J 5 bases; bases outside gene matches: 6. The DNA for the CDR3 is TGTGCCAGCAGCGTGAAGGGGGCGGGAACTGAAGCTTTCTTT. Its translation is CASSVKGAGTEAFF. Supplemented by reference TRBV9 and TRBJ1-1, the full variable domain reads DSGVTQTPKHLITATGQRVTLRCSPRSGDLSVYWYQQSLDQGLQFLIQYYNGEERAKGNILERFSAQQFPDLHSELNLSSLELGDSALYFCASSVKGAGTEAFFGQGTRLTVV.

This clone showed up just once. The junction departs from germline at one end; a sequencing error may be responsible. The chain carries TRBV3-1 (or the pseudogene TRBV3-2) and TRBJ2-4, with TRBD1 identical over 8 bases. Germline CDR1 LGHDT, CDR2 YNNKEL (reference sequence). The CDR3 is 17 residues long. DNA for the CDR3: TGTGCCAGCAGACAAGGTACAGGGGGATCGGCCAAAAACATTCAGTACTTC. Translated, it gives CASRQGTGGSAKNIQYF.

About this clone itself: This may come from a read error, since a much larger clone is one base off. Other DNA sequences in this specimen translate into the identical CDR3. The chain joins TRBV9 to TRBJ2-1, with 8 bases lining up with TRBD2. With V trimmed by 3 bases and J by 6 bases, 11 bases remained unmatched. The germline V gene has CDR1 SGDLS and CDR2 YYNGEE. The CDR3 is made up of 16 amino acids. The CDR3 loop is CASSAGGWDGTNEQFF. The CDR3 DNA sequence: TGTGCCAGCAGCGCGGGGGGGTGGGACGGGACCAATGAGCAGTTCTTC.

V is TRBV4-1 and J is TRBJ1-2, with D maybe TRBD1 (5 bases). Germline V gene sequence: CDR1 MGHRA, CDR2 YSYEKL. The CDR3 runs 15 residues. The V end was cut by 3 bases, the J end by 4 bases, with 15 bases between. The chain's CDR3 is CASSQQWGDRYGYTF. As DNA, the CDR3 is TGCGCCAGCAGCCAGCAGTGGGGGGACCGCTATGGCTACACCTTC.

This clone was counted once. The gene calls are TRBV24-1 and TRBJ1-4; TRBD1 matches at 10 bases. The CDR3 is 15 residues long. Germline V CDR1 and CDR2: KGHDR, SFDVKD. V was clipped by 4 bases and J by 6 bases; unmatched bases: 4. The CDR3 reads CATSETTGGYEKLFF. As DNA, the CDR3 is TGTGCCACCAGTGAGACGACAGGGGGCTATGAAAAACTGTTTTTT.

V and J are TRBV5-1 and TRBJ2-3, with a weak D call TRBD2 (6 bases). This CDR3 comprises 14 residues. Germline CDR1 is SGHRS and CDR2 is YFSETQ. Deletions cut 4 bases from V and 0 bases from J, with 9 bases between. CDR3 sequence: CASSAGLSTDTQYF. DNA for the CDR3: TGCGCCAGCAGCGCGGGACTTAGCACAGATACGCAGTATTTT.

This sequence joins TRBV30 and TRBJ1-2; tentative D call: TRBD1 (6 bases). Trimming removed 5 bases at V and 6 bases at J, with 13 bases between. The V gene's germline CDR1 is GTSNPN and CDR2 SVGIG (reference sequence). The CDR3 runs to 12 residues. The CDR3 nucleotides are TGTGCCTGGGGACCCGCAGGGGATGGCTACACCTTC. Its protein is CAWGPAGDGYTF.

V and J are TRBV4-3 and TRBJ2-1, with 10 positions matching TRBD1. Germline V CDR1 and CDR2: LGHNA, YSLEER. J was trimmed by 6 bases and V by 4 bases; bases with no gene match: 6. The CDR3 spans 15 residues. CDR3 DNA sequence: TGCGCCAGCAGCCCGGGACAGGGGACTTCCAATGAGCAGTTCTTC. It translates to CASSPGQGTSNEQFF.

V and J are TRBV18 and TRBJ1-2; no firm D call. Trimming stripped 3 bases from V and 4 bases from J, with 6 bases between. The CDR3 is 12 amino acids. CDR1 is KGHSH and CDR2 is LQKENI in the germline V gene. Here the CDR3 DNA reads TGTGCCAGCTCACCGGAGGTCTATGGCTACACCTTC. Translating it yields CASSPEVYGYTF. The full variable domain, completed using reference TRBV18 and TRBJ1-2, is NAGVMQNPRHLVRRRGQEARLRCSPMKGHSHVYWYRQLPEEGLKFMVYLQKENIIDESGMPKERFSAEFPKEGPSILRIQQVVRGDSAAYFCASSPEVYGYTFGSGTRLTVV.

J is TRBJ1-3 and V is TRBV28; D is ambiguous. V dropped 7 bases and J dropped 0 bases, with 10 bases sitting between them. Germline values: CDR1 MDHEN, CDR2 SYDVKM. This CDR3 is 14 amino acids long. CDR3 in amino acids: CASNGDISGNTIYF. DNA for the CDR3: TGTGCCAGCAATGGCGACATCTCTGGAAACACCATATATTTT.

The CDR3 region has the DNA TGTGCCAGCAGTCTCCTAACAGGGCCCTATGGCTACACCTTC. Protein sequence: CASSLLTGPYGYTF. This chain uses TRBV28 with TRBJ1-2; D perhaps matches TRBD1 (6 bases). CDR1 MDHEN and CDR2 SYDVKM come from the germline V gene. The CDR3 is 14 residues long. Trimming removed 5 bases at V and 4 bases at J, with 14 bases between.

V usage is TRBV27 and J usage is TRBJ1-6, with 7 bases that match TRBD1. Germline CDR1 MNHEY, CDR2 SMNVEV (reference sequence). The CDR3 extends over 14 amino acids. After removal of 6 bases from V and 7 bases from J, the junction contained 6 bases not matched to a gene. In nucleotides, the CDR3 is TGTGCCAGCAGGGAGACAGGGAAAAATTCACCCCTCCACTTT. It encodes CASRETGKNSPLHF.